The 16 T cell receptor beta chains below were found in one sample sequenced in a study of blood T cells in healthy people across ages. Together with a sample-barcoded 5' primer, a J-beta primer mix was included in a second PCR lasting about 7 to 11 cycles. TCRdb re-analysed the 5' RACE reads in MiXCR, keeping a single row per CDR3 protein. Here the sample spans roughly 1,000,000 distinct CDR3 sequences, roughly 24% being singletons. The same specimen was also included in a second study, on T cells of mothers and their children.

Sequencing was performed on blood. Receptors were obtained from a girl between 2 and 10 years old in good health.

The chain combines TRBV20-1 with TRBJ2-5; 7 nucleotides align to TRBD1. Germline CDR1 DFQATT, CDR2 SNEGSKA (reference sequence). The V gene end was trimmed by 1 base and the J gene end by 1 base; junction bases not matched to a gene: 6. CDR3 length: 15 amino acids. CDR3 in DNA: TGCAGTGCTAGAGGGAACAGGGACAGCCAAGAGACCCAGTACTTC. It encodes CSARGNRDSQETQYF.

In its sample, this clonotype was seen once. This chain links TRBV9 with TRBJ2-4, with TRBD2 matching over 14 bases. V shed 3 bases and J 0 bases; nucleotides not matched to a gene: 11. CDR3 length: 20 residues. Germline V lookup: CDR1 SGDLS, CDR2 YYNGEE. The CDR3 loop reads CASSDRMGLAGDIAKNIQYF. The CDR3 DNA sequence: TGTGCCAGCAGCGACAGAATGGGACTAGCGGGGGATATAGCCAAAAACATTCAGTACTTC.

V is TRBV10-3 and J is TRBJ2-7, with TRBD1 matching over 10 bases. Germline CDR1 and CDR2: ENHRY and SYGVKD. The CDR3 covers 13 residues. With V trimmed by 4 bases and J by 5 bases, 2 bases remained unmatched. CDR3 sequence: CAISVGTGDEQYF. For the CDR3, the DNA is TGTGCCATCAGTGTTGGGACAGGGGACGAGCAGTACTTC.

The CDR3, as DNA: TGTGCCAGCAGCGTAGTAGCGGCGGCGGGGGTTACTCCTCGGTACGAGCAGTACTTC. Its translation: CASSVVAAAGVTPRYEQYF. The chain carries TRBV9 and TRBJ2-7; 7 bases align to TRBD2. The CDR3 loop spans 19 amino acids. V lost 0 bases, J lost 4 bases, and 19 bases stayed unmatched. Germline V gene lookup returns CDR1 SGDLS and CDR2 YYNGEE.

The chain couples TRBV29-1 to TRBJ2-1; D possibly corresponds to TRBD1 (5 bases). Germline CDR1 reads SQVTM; CDR2 reads ANQGSEA. The length of the CDR3 is 17 residues. Trimming pared 4 bases from V and 0 bases from J, leaving 19 bases between. CDR3 sequence (DNA): TGCAGCGTTGTTTCGACTGGGGCCCGTGGCTCCTACAATGAGCAGTTCTTC. It yields the protein CSVVSTGARGSYNEQFF.

The J gene is TRBJ2-1, the V gene TRBV4-1, with D possibly TRBD1 on 5 matching bases. The DNA end favors TRBJ2-7, so the J call may be wrong. The CDR3 totals 14 residues. In germline, CDR1 is MGHRA, CDR2 YSYEKL. CDR3 sequence: CASSQGTNHYEQYF. The CDR3 DNA follows: TGCGCCAGCAGCCAAGGGACAAACCACTACGAGCAGTACTTC.

The gene calls are TRBV24-1 and TRBJ2-1, with D unresolved. CDR3 size: 11 residues. The ends were cut back, 5 bases at V and 9 bases at J, with 7 bases in the middle. From germline, CDR1 is KGHDR and CDR2 SFDVKD. In DNA form, the CDR3 reads TGTGCCACCAGTGGGGGTGCTGAGCAGTTCTTC. This encodes CATSGGAEQFF.

The chain joins TRBV12-3 or TRBV12-4 to TRBJ2-7, with D perhaps matching TRBD1 or TRBD2 (5 bases each). TRBJ2-5 matches the DNA end more closely, so the J call is doubtful. This CDR3 is built from 15 residues. CDR3 coding DNA: TGTGCCAGCAGTTTTTCTACGGGGCTGGGGGAGACCCAGTACTTC. Protein: CASSFSTGLGETQYF.

In regard to this clonotype: An end of the junction differs from the germline gene, which may be a read error. The J gene is TRBJ2-5, the V gene TRBV9; 13 bases agree with TRBD2. Germline CDR1 and CDR2: SGDLS and YYNGEE. CDR3 length: 15 residues. CDR3 protein: CASSIWGTSGNEQFF. CDR3 DNA: TGTGCCAGCAGCATCTGGGGGACTAGCGGGAATGAGCAATTCTTC.

This clonotype was picked up many times. CDR3 nucleotides: TGCAGCGTTGGAGACCAAGAGACCCAGTACTTC. Protein: CSVGDQETQYF. The chain employs TRBV29-1 and TRBJ2-5, with no clear D. Germline V gives CDR1 SQVTM, CDR2 ANQGSEA. CDR3 length: 11 amino acids. V lost 4 bases and J lost 0, with 3 bases in between. The variable domain in full, with the rest retrieved from reference TRBV29-1 and TRBJ2-5, is SAVISQKPSRDICQRGTSLTIQCQVDSQVTMMFWYRQQPGQSLTLIATANQGSEATYESGFVIDKFPISRPNLTFSTLTVSNMSPEDSSIYLCSVGDQETQYFGPGTRLLVL.

This clonotype was seen a handful of times. V usage is TRBV12-3 or TRBV12-4 and J usage is TRBJ1-1; D unresolved. Trimming pared 5 bases from V and 8 bases from J, leaving 12 bases between. CDR3 length: 12 residues. CDR3 residues: CASSTDSLEAFF. In nucleotides, the CDR3 is TGTGCCAGCAGTACAGATAGCCTAGAAGCTTTCTTT.

The rearrangement uses TRBV10-3 and TRBJ1-2; tentative D call: TRBD1 (5 bases). The CDR3 is 11 amino acids. CDR1 is ENHRY, CDR2 SYGVKD, per germline. Trimming took 6 bases from V and 6 from J, leaving 8 bases between them. The CDR3 DNA sequence: TGTGCCATCAGAGAGGGGAATGGCTACACCTTC. This sequence encodes CAIREGNGYTF.

The chain couples TRBV2 to TRBJ2-5, with 8 bases identical to TRBD2. The DNA end is a closer match to TRBJ2-7, so the J assignment may be wrong. The germline CDR1 and CDR2 sequences are SNHLY and FYNNEI. The CDR3 length is 15 residues. This CDR3 is CASSEPLAGFYEQYF. Written as DNA, the CDR3 is TGTGCCAGCAGTGAACCCTTAGCGGGATTTTACGAGCAGTACTTC.

The rearrangement uses TRBV3-1 and TRBJ1-2, with D unclear. Trimming took 0 bases from V and 4 from J, leaving 12 bases between them. The germline gives CDR1 LGHDT, CDR2 YNNKEL (reference sequence). The length of the CDR3 is 15 residues. As DNA, the CDR3 is TGTGCCAGCAGCCAAGATCTTCCCAGTCTCTATGGCTACACCTTC. It is translated as CASSQDLPSLYGYTF.

About this clonotype: At one end, the junction sequence differs from germline, possibly due to a read error. CDR3 amino acids: CASSSPPSGRGRF. The CDR3 DNA reads TGTGCCAGCAGCTCTCCCCCTAGCGGGAGGGGACGCTTC. The rearrangement joins TRBV5-5 to TRBJ2-1, with 12 bases identical to TRBD2. The CDR3 length is 13 residues. CDR1 SGHKS and CDR2 YYEKEE come from the germline V gene (reference sequence). Supplemented by reference TRBV5-5 and TRBJ2-1, the full variable domain reads DAGVTQSPTHLIKTRGQQVTLRCSPISGHKSVSWYQQVLGQGPQFIFQYYEKEERGRGNFPDRFSARQFPNYSSELNVNALLLGDSALYLCASSSPPSGRGRFGPGTRLTVL.

This chain connects TRBV2 to TRBJ1-6; D not resolved. CDR1 is SNHLY, CDR2 FYNNEI, per germline. The CDR3 length is 13 residues. Trimming pared 7 bases from V and 8 bases from J, leaving 12 bases between. CDR3 bases: TGTGCCAGCACTCTGGAGGCGGATTCACCCCTCCACTTT. It codes for CASTLEADSPLHF.